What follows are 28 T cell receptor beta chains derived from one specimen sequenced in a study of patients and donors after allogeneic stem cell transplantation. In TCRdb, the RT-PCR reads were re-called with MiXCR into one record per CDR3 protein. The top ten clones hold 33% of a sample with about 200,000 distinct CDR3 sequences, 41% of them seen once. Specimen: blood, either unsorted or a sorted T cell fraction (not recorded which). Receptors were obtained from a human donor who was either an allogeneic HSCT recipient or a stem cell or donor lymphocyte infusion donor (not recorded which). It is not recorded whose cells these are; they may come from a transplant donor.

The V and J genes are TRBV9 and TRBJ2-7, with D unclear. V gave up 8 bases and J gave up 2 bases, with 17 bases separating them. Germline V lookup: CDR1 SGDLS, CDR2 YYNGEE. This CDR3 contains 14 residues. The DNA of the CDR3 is TGTGCCAGTCCTACAGTGGCTCCCACCTACGAGCAGTACTTC. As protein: CASPTVAPTYEQYF.

CDR3 coding DNA: TGCGCCAGCAGCCAATGGAGAGGCAGGGGGGACCCAAGCACAGATACGCAGTATTTT. Its protein is CASSQWRGRGDPSTDTQYF. The chain couples TRBV4-3 to TRBJ2-3, with a tentative D call TRBD1 (7 bases). The V gene lost 2 bases and the J gene lost 0 bases, with 21 bases spanning the gap. CDR3 length equals 19 residues. CDR1 LGHNA and CDR2 YSLEER come from the germline V gene.

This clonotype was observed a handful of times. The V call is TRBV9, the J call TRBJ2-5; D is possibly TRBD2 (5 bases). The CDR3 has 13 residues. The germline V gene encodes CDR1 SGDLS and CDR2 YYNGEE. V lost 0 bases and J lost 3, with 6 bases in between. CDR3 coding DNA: TGTGCCAGCAGCGTAGCCGGGGAAGAGACCCAGTACTTC. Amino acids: CASSVAGEETQYF.

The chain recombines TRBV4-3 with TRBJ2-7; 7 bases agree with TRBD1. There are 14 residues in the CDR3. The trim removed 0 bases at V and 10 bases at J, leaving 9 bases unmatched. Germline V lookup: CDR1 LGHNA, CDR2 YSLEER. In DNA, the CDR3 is TGCGCCAGCAGCCAAGATAGGGGGCTCGGCCGTCAGTACTTC. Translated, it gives CASSQDRGLGRQYF.

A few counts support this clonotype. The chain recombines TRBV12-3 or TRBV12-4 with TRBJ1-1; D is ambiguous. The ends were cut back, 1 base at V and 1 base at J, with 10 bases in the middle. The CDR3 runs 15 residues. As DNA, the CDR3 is TGTGCCAGCAGTTTAGAGGCCTCCAGGAACACTGAAGCTTTCTTT. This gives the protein CASSLEASRNTEAFF.

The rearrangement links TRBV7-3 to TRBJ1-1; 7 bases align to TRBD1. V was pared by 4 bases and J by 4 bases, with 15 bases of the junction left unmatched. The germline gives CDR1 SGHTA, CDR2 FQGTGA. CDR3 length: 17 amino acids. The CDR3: CASSSLGRGQGGTEAFF. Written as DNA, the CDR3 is TGTGCCAGCAGCTCCCTAGGTCGAGGGCAGGGGGGCACTGAAGCTTTCTTT.

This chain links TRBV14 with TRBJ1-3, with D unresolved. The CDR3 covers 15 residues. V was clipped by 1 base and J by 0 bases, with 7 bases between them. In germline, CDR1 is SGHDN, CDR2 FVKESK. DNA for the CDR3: TGTGCCAGCAGCCAAGCGCTCGCCTCTGGAAACACCATATATTTT. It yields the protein CASSQALASGNTIYF.

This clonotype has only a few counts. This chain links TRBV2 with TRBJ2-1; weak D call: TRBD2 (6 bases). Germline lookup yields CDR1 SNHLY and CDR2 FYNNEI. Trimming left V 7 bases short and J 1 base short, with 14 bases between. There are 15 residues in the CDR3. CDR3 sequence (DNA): TGTGCCAGCACTGTTTCGCGGGAATCCTACAATGAGCAGTTCTTC. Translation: CASTVSRESYNEQFF.

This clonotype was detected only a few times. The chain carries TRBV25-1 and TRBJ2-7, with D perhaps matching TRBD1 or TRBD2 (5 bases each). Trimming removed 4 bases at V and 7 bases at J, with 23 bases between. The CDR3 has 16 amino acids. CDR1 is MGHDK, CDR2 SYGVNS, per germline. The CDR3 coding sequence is TGTGCCAGCAGTGCATCAGAGGGCGAGGGGAGCGTGGAGCAGTACTTC. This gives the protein CASSASEGEGSVEQYF.

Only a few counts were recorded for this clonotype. The CDR3 protein is CASSPEGRNYGYTF. CDR3 in DNA: TGCGCCAGCAGCCCGGAGGGGCGGAACTATGGCTACACCTTC. The chain uses TRBV5-1 and TRBJ1-2, with D possibly being TRBD1 (5 bases). This CDR3 spans 14 amino acids. The V gene's germline CDR1 is SGHRS and CDR2 YFSETQ. V dropped 4 bases and J dropped 2 bases, with 12 bases sitting between them.

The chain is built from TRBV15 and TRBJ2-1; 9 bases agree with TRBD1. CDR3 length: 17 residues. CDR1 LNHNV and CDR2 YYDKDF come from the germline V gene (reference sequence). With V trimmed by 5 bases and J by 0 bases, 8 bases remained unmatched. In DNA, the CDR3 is TGTGCCACCAGCCGGGACAGGGCTGTTAGCTCCTACAATGAGCAGTTCTTC. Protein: CATSRDRAVSSYNEQFF. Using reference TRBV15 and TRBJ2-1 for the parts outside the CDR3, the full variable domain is DAMVIQNPRYQVTQFGKPVTLSCSQTLNHNVMYWYQQKSSQAPKLLFHYYDKDFNNEADTPDNFQSRRPNTSFCFLDIRSPGLGDTAMYLCATSRDRAVSSYNEQFFGPGTRLTVL.

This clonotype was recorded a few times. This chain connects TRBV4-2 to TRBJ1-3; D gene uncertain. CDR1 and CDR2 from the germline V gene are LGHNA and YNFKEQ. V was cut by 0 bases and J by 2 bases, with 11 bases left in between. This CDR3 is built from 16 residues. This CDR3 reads CASSQDLVGTGNTIYF. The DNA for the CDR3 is TGTGCCAGCAGCCAAGATCTAGTGGGAACTGGAAACACCATATATTTT.

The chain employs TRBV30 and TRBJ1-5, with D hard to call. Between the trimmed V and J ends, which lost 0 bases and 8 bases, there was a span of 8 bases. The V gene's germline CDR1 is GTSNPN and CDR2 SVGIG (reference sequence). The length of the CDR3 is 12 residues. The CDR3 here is CAWSVGVEPQHF. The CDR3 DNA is TGTGCCTGGAGTGTTGGGGTTGAGCCCCAGCATTTT.

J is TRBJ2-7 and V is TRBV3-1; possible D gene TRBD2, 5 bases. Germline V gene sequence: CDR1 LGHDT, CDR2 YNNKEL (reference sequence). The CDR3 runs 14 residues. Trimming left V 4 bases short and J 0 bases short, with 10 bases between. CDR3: CASSPDSSSYEQYF. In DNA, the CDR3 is TGTGCCAGCAGCCCGGACTCAAGCTCCTACGAGCAGTACTTC.

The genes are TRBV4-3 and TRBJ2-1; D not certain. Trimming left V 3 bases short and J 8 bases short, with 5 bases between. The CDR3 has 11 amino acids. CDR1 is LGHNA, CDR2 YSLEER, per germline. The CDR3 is CASSHADEQFF. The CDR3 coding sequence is TGCGCCAGCAGCCACGCGGATGAGCAGTTCTTC.

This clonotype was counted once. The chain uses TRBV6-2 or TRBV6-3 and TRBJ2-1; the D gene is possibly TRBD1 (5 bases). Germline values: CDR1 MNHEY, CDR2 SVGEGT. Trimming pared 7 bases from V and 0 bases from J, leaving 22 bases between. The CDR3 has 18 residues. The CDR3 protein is CASTQGIGGVTSYNEQFF. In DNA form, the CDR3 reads TGTGCCAGCACCCAGGGAATTGGTGGCGTAACCTCCTACAATGAGCAGTTCTTC.

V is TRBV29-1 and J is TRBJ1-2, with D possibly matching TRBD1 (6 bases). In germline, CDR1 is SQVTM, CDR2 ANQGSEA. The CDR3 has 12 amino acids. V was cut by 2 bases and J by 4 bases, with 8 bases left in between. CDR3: CSVESRGYGYTF. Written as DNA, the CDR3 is TGCAGCGTTGAAAGCAGGGGCTATGGCTACACCTTC.

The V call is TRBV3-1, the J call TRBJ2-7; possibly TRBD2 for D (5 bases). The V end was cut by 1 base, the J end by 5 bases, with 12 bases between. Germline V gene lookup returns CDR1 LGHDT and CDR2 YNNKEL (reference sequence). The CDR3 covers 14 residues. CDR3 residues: CASSQGWGSDEQYF. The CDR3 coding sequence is TGTGCCAGCAGCCAAGGGTGGGGTAGCGACGAGCAGTACTTC.

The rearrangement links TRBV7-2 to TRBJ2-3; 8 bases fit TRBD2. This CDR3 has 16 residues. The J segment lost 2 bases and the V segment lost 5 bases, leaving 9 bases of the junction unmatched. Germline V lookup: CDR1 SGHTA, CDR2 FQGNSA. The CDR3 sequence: CASSANLAGSTDTQYF. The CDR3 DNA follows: TGTGCCAGCAGCGCGAATTTAGCGGGATCCACAGATACGCAGTATTTT.

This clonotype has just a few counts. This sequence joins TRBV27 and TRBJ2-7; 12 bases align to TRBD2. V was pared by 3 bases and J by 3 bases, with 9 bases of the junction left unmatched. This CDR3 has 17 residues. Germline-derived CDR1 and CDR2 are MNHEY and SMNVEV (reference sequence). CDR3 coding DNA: TGTGCCAGCAGTTTCCGCCGACTAGCGGGAGTTTACTACGAGCAGTACTTC. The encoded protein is CASSFRRLAGVYYEQYF.

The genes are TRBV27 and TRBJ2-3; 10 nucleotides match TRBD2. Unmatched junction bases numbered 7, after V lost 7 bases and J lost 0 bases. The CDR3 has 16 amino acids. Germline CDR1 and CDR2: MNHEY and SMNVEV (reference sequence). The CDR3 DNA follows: TGTGCCAGCATTCAGAGCGGGAGGGCTAGCACAGATACGCAGTATTTT. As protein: CASIQSGRASTDTQYF.

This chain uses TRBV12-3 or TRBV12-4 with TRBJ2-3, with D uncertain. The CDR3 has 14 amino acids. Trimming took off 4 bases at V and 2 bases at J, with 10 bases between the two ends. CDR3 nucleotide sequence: TGTGCCAGCAGTTCCTCGTCGTACACAGATACGCAGTATTTT. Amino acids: CASSSSSYTDTQYF.

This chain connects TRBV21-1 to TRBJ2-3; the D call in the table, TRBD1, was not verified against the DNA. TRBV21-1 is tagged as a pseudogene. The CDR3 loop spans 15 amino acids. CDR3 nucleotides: TGTGCCAGCAGCACCAAGGACAGAGCCACAGATACGCAGTATTTT. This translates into CASSTKDRATDTQYF.

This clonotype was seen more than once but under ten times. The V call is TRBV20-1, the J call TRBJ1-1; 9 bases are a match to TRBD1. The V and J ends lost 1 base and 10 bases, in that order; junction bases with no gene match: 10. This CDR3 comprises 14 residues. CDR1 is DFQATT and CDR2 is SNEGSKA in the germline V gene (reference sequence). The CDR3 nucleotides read TGCAGTGCTAGAGCTACAGGGGGCTTCCGAGGAGCTTTCTTT. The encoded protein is CSARATGGFRGAFF.

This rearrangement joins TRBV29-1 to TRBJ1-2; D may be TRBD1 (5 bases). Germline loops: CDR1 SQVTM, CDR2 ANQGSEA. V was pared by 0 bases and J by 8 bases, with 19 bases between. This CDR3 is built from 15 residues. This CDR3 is CSVEDLREQGQGYTF. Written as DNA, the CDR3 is TGCAGCGTTGAAGATCTGCGGGAGCAGGGTCAAGGCTACACCTTC.

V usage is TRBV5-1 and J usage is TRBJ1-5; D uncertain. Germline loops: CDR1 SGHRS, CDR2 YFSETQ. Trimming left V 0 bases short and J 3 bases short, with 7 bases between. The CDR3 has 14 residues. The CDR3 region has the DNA TGCGCCAGCAGCTTGGACGGTTACAATCAGCCCCAGCATTTT. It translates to CASSLDGYNQPQHF.

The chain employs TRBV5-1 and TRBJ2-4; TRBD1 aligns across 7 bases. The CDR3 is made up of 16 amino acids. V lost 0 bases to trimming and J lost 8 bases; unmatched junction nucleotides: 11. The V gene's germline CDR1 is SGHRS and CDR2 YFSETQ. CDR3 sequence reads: CASSLDSRDTGDIQYF. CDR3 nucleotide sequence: TGCGCCAGCAGCTTGGATAGTCGTGATACAGGGGACATTCAGTACTTC.

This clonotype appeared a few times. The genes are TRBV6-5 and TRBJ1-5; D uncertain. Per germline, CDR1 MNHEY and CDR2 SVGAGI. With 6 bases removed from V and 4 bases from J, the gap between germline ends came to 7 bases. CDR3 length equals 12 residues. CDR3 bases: TGTGCCAGCAGGCGAGGAAATCAGCCCCAGCATTTT. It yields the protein CASRRGNQPQHF.